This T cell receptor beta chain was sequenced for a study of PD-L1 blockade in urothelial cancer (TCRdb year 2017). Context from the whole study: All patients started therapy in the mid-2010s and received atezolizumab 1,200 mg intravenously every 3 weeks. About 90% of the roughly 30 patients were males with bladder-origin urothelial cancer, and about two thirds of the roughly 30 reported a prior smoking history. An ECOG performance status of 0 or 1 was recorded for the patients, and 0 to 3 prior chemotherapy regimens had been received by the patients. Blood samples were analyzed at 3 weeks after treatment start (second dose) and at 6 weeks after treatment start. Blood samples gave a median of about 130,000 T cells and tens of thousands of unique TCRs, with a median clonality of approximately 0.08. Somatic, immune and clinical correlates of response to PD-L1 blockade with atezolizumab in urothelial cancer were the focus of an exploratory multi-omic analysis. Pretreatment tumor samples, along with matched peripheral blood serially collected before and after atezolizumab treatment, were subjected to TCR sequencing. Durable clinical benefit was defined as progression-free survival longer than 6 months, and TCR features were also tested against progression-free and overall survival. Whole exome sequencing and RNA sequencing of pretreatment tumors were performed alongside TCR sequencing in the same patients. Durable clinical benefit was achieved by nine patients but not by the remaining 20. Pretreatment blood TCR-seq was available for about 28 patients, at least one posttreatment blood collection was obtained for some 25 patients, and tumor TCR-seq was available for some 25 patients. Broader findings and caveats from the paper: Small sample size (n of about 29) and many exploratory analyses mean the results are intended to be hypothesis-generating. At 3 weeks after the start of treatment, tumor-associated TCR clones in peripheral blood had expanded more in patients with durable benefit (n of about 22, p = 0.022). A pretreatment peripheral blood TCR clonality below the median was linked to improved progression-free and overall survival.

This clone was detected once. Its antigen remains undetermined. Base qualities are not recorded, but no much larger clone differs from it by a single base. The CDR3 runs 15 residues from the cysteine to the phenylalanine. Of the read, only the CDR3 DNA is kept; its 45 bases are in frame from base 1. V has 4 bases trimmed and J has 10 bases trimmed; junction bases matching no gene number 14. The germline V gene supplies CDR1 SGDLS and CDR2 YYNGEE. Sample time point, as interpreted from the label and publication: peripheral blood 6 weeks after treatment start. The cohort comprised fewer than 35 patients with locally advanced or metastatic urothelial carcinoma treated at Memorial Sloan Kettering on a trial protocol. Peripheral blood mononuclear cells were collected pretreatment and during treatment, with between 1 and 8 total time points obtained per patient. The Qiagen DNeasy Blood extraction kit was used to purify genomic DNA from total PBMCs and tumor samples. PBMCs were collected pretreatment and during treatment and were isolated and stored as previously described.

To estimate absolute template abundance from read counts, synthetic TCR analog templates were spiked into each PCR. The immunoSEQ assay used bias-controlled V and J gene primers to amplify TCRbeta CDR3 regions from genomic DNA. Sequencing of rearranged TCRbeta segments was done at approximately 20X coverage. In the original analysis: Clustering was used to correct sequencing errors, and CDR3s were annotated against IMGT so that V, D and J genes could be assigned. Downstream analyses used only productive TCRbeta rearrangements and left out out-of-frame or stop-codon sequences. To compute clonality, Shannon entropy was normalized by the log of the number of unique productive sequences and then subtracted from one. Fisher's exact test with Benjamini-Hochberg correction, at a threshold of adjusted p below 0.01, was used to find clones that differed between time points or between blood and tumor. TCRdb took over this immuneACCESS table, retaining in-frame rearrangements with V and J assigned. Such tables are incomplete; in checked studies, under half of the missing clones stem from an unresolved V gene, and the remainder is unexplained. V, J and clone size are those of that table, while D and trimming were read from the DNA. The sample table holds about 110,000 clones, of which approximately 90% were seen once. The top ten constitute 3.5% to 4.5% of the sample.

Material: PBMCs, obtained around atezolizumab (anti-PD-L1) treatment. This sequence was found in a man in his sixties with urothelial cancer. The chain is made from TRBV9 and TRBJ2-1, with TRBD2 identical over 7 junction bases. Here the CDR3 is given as CASSPRDYPLGEQFF. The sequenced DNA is TGTGCCAGCAGCCCCCGGGACTACCCCCTAGGGGAGCAGTTCTTC.